Listed below are T cell receptor beta chains from one sample, sequenced in a study of CD8 T cells in Susac syndrome. TCRdb re-derived calls from the immunoSEQ multiplex PCR reads in MiXCR, one entry per CDR3 protein. The sample shows some 200,000 distinct CDR3 sequences, approximately 94% of them seen only once. The sequencing input was CD4+ T cells from PBMCs. The receptors here all came from a human donor with Susac syndrome. Both conserved end residues are part of each CDR3. Each record gives: D gene, V gene, clone size, J gene, CDR3 DNA, CDR3 protein. The D gene is left open where the match is weak. Not every row has a clone size; where given, it reads once, few, many or a size class.

.	TRBV29-1	.	TRBJ1-1	TGCAGCGGCTCGGGAGGGGCGGGCACTGAAGCTTTCTTT	CSGSGGAGTEAFF
.	TRBV29-1	.	TRBJ2-7	TGCAGCGTCCCCAGGGGGGCTAGCGGACGCAACTACGAGCAGTACTTC	CSVPRGASGRNYEQYF
.	TRBV5-1	.	TRBJ2-2	TGCGCCAGCAGCGCTTCTGGGGCCGGGGAGCTGTTTTTT	CASSASGAGELFF
.	TRBV27	.	TRBJ2-3	TGTGCCAGCAGTTCACTAGCCACAGATACGCAGTATTTT	CASSSLATDTQYF
TRBD1	TRBV11-2	.	TRBJ1-1	TGTGCCAGCAGCCGCGACAGGGGAAACATGAACACTGAAGCTTTCTTT	CASSRDRGNMNTEAFF
TRBD2	TRBV4-3	.	TRBJ2-2	TGCGCCAGCAGCCAAGACCTCCCTGGCGGGGGAGTCGGGGAGCTGTTTTTT	CASSQDLPGGGVGELFF
.	TRBV2	once	TRBJ2-4	TGTGCCAGCGGGGGAAACATTCAGTACTTC	CASGGNIQYF
.	TRBV6-2/TRBV6-3	.	TRBJ2-1	TGTGCCAGCAGGCCCTTTAGGGACGGAGACAATGAGCAGTTCTTC	CASRPFRDGDNEQFF
.	TRBV4-3	.	TRBJ2-5	TGCGCCAGCAGCCAAGATTGGGGGGCCCAAGAGACCCAGTACTTC	CASSQDWGAQETQYF
TRBD1	TRBV20-1	.	TRBJ2-5	TGCAGTGCTGGAGAGACAGGGGAAGAGACCCAGTACTTC	CSAGETGEETQYF
.	TRBV13	.	TRBJ1-6	TGTGCCAGCAGACACCAGGGTGGTAATTCACCCCTCCACTTT	CASRHQGGNSPLHF
.	TRBV6-5	.	TRBJ1-6	TGTGCCAGCAGTTACCCCAATTCACCCCTCCACTTT	CASSYPNSPLHF
.	TRBV4-1	.	TRBJ1-2	TGCGCCAGCAGCCAAGTGGTCTGGGGGGGCGACGGCTACACCTTC	CASSQVVWGGDGYTF
.	TRBV30	.	TRBJ1-5	TGTGCCTGGGGGAAAAATCAGCCCCAGCATTTT	CAWGKNQPQHF
.	TRBV5-6	.	TRBJ1-6	TGTGCCAGCAGCTTGAACCTTGTGACAGGTGCGGATTCACCCCTCCACTTT	CASSLNLVTGADSPLHF
.	TRBV20-1	.	TRBJ1-2	TGCAGTGCTAGTCGGCAGGGGCGAGCGGGCTACACCTTC	CSASRQGRAGYTF
.	TRBV24-1	once	TRBJ1-2	TGTGCCACCAGTGGTGGAGCTAACTATGGCTACACCTTC	CATSGGANYGYTF
TRBD1	TRBV7-3	.	TRBJ1-2	TGTGCCAGCAGCTTTGCAGGGGGCTTGAGAGGCTACACCTTC	CASSFAGGLRGYTF
TRBD1	TRBV7-9	.	TRBJ2-7	TGTGCCAGCAGCTTAGGGTTGGGTGGACAGGGCAGGGACGAGCAGTACTTC	CASSLGLGGQGRDEQYF
.	TRBV29-1	once	TRBJ1-1	TGCAGCGTTGAAGAGGGTGGGGAGACTGAAGCTTTCTTT	CSVEEGGETEAFF
TRBD1	TRBV28	.	TRBJ1-1	TGTGCCAGCAGTTCGGGACAGTGGGACACTGAAGCTTTCTTT	CASSSGQWDTEAFF